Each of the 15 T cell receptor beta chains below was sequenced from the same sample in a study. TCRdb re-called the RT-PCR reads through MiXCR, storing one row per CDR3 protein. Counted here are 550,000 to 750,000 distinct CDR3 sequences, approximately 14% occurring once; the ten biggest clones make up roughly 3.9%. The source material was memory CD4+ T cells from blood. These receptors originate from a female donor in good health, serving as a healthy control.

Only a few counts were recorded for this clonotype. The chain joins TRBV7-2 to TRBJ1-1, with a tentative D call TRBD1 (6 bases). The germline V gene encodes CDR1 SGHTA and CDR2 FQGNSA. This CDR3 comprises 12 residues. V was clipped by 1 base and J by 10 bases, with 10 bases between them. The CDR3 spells CASSLDRVRAFF. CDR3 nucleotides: TGTGCCAGCAGCTTAGACAGGGTAAGAGCTTTCTTT.

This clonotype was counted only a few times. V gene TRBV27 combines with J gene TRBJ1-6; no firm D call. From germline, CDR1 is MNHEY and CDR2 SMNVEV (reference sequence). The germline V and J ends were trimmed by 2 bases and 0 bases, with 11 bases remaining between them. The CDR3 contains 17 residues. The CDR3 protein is CASSLKQLSSYNSPLHF. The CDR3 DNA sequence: TGTGCCAGCAGTTTAAAACAGCTGAGCTCCTATAATTCACCCCTCCACTTT.

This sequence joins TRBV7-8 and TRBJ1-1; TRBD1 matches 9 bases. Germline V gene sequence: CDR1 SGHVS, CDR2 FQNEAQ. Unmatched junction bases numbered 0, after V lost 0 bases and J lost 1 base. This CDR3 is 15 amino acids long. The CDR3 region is CASSLATGGNTEAFF. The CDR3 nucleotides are TGTGCCAGCAGCTTAGCGACAGGGGGGAACACTGAAGCTTTCTTT.

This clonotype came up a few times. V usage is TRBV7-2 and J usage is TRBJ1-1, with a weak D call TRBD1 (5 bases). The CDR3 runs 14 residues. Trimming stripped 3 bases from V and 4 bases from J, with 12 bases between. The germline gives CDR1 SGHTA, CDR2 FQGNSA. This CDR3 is CASSFLGAGTEAFF. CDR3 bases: TGTGCCAGCAGCTTCCTCGGGGCAGGCACTGAAGCTTTCTTT.

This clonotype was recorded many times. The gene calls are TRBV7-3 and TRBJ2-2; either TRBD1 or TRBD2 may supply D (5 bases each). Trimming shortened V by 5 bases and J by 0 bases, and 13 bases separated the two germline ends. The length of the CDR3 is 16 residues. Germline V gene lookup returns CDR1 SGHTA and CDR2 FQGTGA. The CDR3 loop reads CASSPRGPTNTGELFF. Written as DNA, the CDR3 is TGTGCCAGCAGCCCTAGGGGACCCACGAACACCGGGGAGCTGTTTTTT.

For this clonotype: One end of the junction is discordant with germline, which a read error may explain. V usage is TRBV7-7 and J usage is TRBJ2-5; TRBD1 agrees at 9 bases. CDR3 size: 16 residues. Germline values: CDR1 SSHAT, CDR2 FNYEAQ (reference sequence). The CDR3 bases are TGTGCTAGCAGCGCCACAGGGGGCGCGGGAGAAGAGACCCAGTACTTC. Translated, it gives CASSATGGAGEETQYF.

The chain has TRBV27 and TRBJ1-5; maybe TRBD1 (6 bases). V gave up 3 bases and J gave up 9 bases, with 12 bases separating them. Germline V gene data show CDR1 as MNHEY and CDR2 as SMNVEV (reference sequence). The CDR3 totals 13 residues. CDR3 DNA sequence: TGTGCCAGCAGTTTCGACCAGGGGTGGCCCCAGCATTTT. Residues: CASSFDQGWPQHF.

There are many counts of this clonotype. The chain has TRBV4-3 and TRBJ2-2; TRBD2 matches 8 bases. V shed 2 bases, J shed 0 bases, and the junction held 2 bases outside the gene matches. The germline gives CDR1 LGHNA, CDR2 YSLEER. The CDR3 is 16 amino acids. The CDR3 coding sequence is TGCGCCAGCAGCCAACCGGGACTAGCGAACACCGGGGAGCTGTTTTTT. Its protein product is CASSQPGLANTGELFF.

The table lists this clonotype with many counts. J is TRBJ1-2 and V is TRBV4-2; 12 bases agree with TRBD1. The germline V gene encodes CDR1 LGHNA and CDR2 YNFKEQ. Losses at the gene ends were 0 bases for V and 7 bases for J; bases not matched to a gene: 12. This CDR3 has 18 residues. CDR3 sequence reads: CASSQDPGQGAEVAGYTF. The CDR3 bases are TGTGCCAGCAGCCAAGATCCGGGACAGGGGGCGGAAGTCGCTGGCTACACCTTC.

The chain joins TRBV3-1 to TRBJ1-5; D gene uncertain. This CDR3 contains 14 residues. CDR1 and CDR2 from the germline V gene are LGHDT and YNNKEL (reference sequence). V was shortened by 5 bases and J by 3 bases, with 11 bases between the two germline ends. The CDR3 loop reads CASSSQADNQPQHF. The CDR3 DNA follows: TGTGCCAGCAGCTCTCAGGCCGACAATCAGCCCCAGCATTTT.

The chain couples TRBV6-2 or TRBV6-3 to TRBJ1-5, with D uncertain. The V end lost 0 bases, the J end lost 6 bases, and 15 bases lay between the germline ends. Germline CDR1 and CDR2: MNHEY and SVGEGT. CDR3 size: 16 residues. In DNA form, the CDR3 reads TGTGCCAGCAGTTACTCGAGGTCTTCGCATGGTCAGCCCCAGCATTTT. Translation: CASSYSRSSHGQPQHF.

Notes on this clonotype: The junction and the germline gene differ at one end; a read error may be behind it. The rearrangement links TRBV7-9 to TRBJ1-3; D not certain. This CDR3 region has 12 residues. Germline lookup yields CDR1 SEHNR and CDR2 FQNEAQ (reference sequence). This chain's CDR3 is CAGKSSGNIIYF. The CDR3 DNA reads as TGTGCCGGAAAGAGTTCTGGAAACATCATATATTTT.

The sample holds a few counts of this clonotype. The CDR3 region is CASSPGLAGEADTQYF. CDR3 nucleotide sequence: TGTGCCAGCAGTCCTGGACTAGCGGGAGAAGCAGATACGCAGTATTTT. The rearrangement uses TRBV6-5 and TRBJ2-3; TRBD2 matches 13 bases. Germline values: CDR1 MNHEY, CDR2 SVGAGI. The CDR3 has 16 amino acids. Trimming cost V 5 bases and J 4 bases; bases outside gene matches: 6.

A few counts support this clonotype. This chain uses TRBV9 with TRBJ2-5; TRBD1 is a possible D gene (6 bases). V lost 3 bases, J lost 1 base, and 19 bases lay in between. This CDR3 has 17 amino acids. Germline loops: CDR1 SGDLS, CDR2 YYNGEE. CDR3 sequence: CASSARGMSGPQETQYF. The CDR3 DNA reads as TGTGCCAGCAGCGCGAGGGGGATGAGCGGACCCCAAGAGACCCAGTACTTC.

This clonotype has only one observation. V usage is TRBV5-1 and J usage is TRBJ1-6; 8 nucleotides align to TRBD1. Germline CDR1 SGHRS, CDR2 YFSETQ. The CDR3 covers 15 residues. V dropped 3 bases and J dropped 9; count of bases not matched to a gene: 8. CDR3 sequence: CASSSGQGGGSPLHF. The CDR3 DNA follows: TGCGCCAGCAGCTCTGGACAGGGTGGGGGTTCACCCCTCCACTTT.